The 21 T cell receptor beta chains below all came from one sample that was sequenced in a study of shared clonotypes between healthy human individuals. Some clones are missing from TCRdb's copy, which holds only in-frame ones; the method was immunoSEQ multiplex PCR. The sample carries some 2.4 million clones, 93% recorded once. The specimen was naive CD4+ T cells from PBMCs. The subset here: CD45RA+ positively selected. Every receptor here comes from a man younger than 35 in good health. Some clones in this sample may be carry-over from other donors' samples.

This sequence joins TRBV7-6 and TRBJ1-1; D is perhaps TRBD1 (5 bases). The CDR3 is 13 residues long. Germline V gene data show CDR1 as SGHVS and CDR2 as FNYEAQ. With 5 bases removed from V and 1 base from J, the gap between germline ends came to 8 bases. The CDR3 DNA reads as TGTGCCAGCAGCCGAGGGGAGAACACTGAAGCTTTCTTT. Encoded protein: CASSRGENTEAFF.

This clone occurred once. The J gene is TRBJ2-6, the V gene TRBV18, with 10 bases that match TRBD2. This CDR3 region has 19 residues. J was trimmed by 0 bases and V by 2 bases; bases with no gene match: 7. Germline CDR1 is KGHSH and CDR2 is LQKENI. The CDR3 reads CASSPFRLAGLSGANVLTF. CDR3 nucleotide sequence: TGTGCCAGCTCACCATTCAGACTAGCGGGCCTCTCTGGGGCCAACGTCCTGACTTTC.

The genes are TRBV7-3 and TRBJ1-4; tentatively, D is TRBD1 (6 bases). CDR1 SGHTA and CDR2 FQGTGA come from the germline V gene. The V end was cut by 5 bases, the J end by 7 bases, with 17 bases between. This CDR3 spans 15 amino acids. The CDR3 spells CASSLNGGAGEKLFF. The CDR3 nucleotides are TGTGCCAGCAGCCTTAATGGGGGCGCCGGTGAAAAACTGTTTTTT.

This chain joins TRBV27 and TRBJ1-5, with D maybe TRBD1 (5 bases). The CDR3 length is 13 residues. Germline V lookup: CDR1 MNHEY, CDR2 SMNVEV (reference sequence). The V end lost 6 bases, the J end lost 4 bases, and 10 bases lay between the germline ends. CDR3 sequence reads: CASRPAGNQPQHF. In DNA form, the CDR3 reads TGTGCCAGCAGGCCGGCAGGGAATCAGCCCCAGCATTTT.

The table lists this clone with a count of one. V gene TRBV27 combines with J gene TRBJ1-1, with TRBD1 matching over 7 bases. Germline values: CDR1 MNHEY, CDR2 SMNVEV (reference sequence). The CDR3 runs 13 residues. The V gene end was trimmed by 4 bases and the J gene end by 4 bases; junction bases not matched to a gene: 3. The CDR3 nucleotides are TGTGCCAGCAGTTCCAGGGGGACCACTGAAGCTTTCTTT. It specifies CASSSRGTTEAFF.

The chain carries TRBV30 and TRBJ2-7; 10 bases are a match to TRBD1. Germline values: CDR1 GTSNPN, CDR2 SVGIG (reference sequence). After removal of 5 bases from V and 2 bases from J, the junction contained 6 bases not matched to a gene. The CDR3 extends over 14 amino acids. The CDR3 bases are TGTGCCTGGGGGAAGGGACAGGGGCCCTACGAGCAGTACTTC. Translated: CAWGKGQGPYEQYF.

V gene TRBV5-1 combines with J gene TRBJ2-3; unclear D gene. The CDR3 spans 15 residues. V was shortened by 2 bases and J by 2 bases, with 12 bases between the two germline ends. CDR1 and CDR2 (germline): SGHRS, YFSETQ. CDR3 amino acids: CASSLRDGYTDTQYF. For the CDR3, the DNA is TGCGCCAGCAGCTTACGAGACGGTTACACAGATACGCAGTATTTT.

V and J are TRBV7-2 and TRBJ2-5, with D tentatively TRBD1 (6 bases). CDR3 size: 16 residues. V was trimmed by 2 bases and J by 4 bases, leaving 17 bases between them. Germline V gene data show CDR1 as SGHTA and CDR2 as FQGNSA. This CDR3 reads CASSLRGPPGAETQYF. In DNA, the CDR3 is TGTGCCAGCAGCTTACGGGGACCTCCAGGGGCAGAGACCCAGTACTTC.

The chain is built from TRBV28 and TRBJ2-1; 10 bases match TRBD2. The J segment lost 3 bases and the V segment lost 6 bases, leaving 5 bases of the junction unmatched. Germline CDR1 reads MDHEN; CDR2 reads SYDVKM. The CDR3 length is 15 residues. CDR3 protein: CASRGWTSGYNEQFF. CDR3 nucleotides: TGTGCCAGCAGGGGGTGGACTAGCGGCTACAATGAGCAGTTCTTC.

As concerns this clone: This sample also contains other DNA sequences that code for the same CDR3. CDR3 sequence (DNA): TGTGCCAGCAGCCCGACTAGCGGGACCTACGAGCAGTACTTC. It specifies CASSPTSGTYEQYF. The V gene is TRBV6-5, the J gene TRBJ2-7; 11 positions agree with TRBD2. Per germline, CDR1 MNHEY and CDR2 SVGAGI. This CDR3 has 14 residues. With V trimmed by 6 bases and J by 2 bases, 3 bases remained unmatched.

The chain recombines TRBV5-1 with TRBJ1-1; D gene unclear. V was shortened by 0 bases and J by 4 bases, with 10 bases between the two germline ends. This CDR3 has 14 residues. Looked up from germline, CDR1 is SGHRS and CDR2 is YFSETQ. CDR3 coding DNA: TGCGCCAGCAGCTTGGAACAGAGAATCACTGAAGCTTTCTTT. Residues: CASSLEQRITEAFF.

The CDR3 DNA sequence: TGTGCCAGCAGCCCCAAAACCAGGGAGGCTGAAGCTTTCTTT. It is translated as CASSPKTREAEAFF. The chain links TRBV5-4 to TRBJ1-1, with D perhaps matching TRBD1 (5 bases). The CDR3 extends over 14 amino acids. Looked up from germline, CDR1 is SGHNT and CDR2 is YYREEE (reference sequence). Trimming stripped 4 bases from V and 6 bases from J, with 16 bases between.

The chain uses TRBV19 and TRBJ2-1; D gene ambiguous. The CDR3 spans 15 residues. Germline CDR1 and CDR2: LNHDA and SQIVND (reference sequence). The V and J ends lost 5 bases and 5 bases respectively, with 16 bases between them. The CDR3 DNA reads as TGTGCCAGTAGTCGACTGAGTTTTAGACACAATGAGCAGTTCTTC. This sequence encodes CASSRLSFRHNEQFF. The full variable domain, in which reference TRBV19 and TRBJ2-1 provide the parts outside the CDR3, is DGGITQSPKYLFRKEGQNVTLSCEQNLNHDAMYWYRQDPGQGLRLIYYSQIVNDFQKGDIAEGYSVSREKKESFPLTVTSAQKNPTAFYLCASSRLSFRHNEQFFGPGTRLTVL.

This chain uses TRBV27 with TRBJ2-7; TRBD2 agrees at 8 bases. V was pared by 2 bases and J by 0 bases, with 9 bases of the junction left unmatched. Germline V gene lookup returns CDR1 MNHEY and CDR2 SMNVEV (reference sequence). The CDR3 extends over 17 amino acids. The CDR3, as DNA: TGTGCCAGCAGTTTAGCGCGACTAAGCGGGAGCTCCTACGAGCAGTACTTC. Residues: CASSLARLSGSSYEQYF.

The rearrangement joins TRBV4-2 to TRBJ2-7, with a possible D match to TRBD2 (5 bases). V lost 3 bases to trimming and J lost 2 bases, with 11 bases between them. Germline V gives CDR1 LGHNA, CDR2 YNFKEQ. The CDR3 has 14 residues. The DNA for the CDR3 is TGTGCCAGCAGCCATGGACTTATTCCCTACGAGCAGTACTTC. Amino acid sequence: CASSHGLIPYEQYF.

Note on this clone: At one end the junction does not follow the germline gene, possibly because of a read error. J is TRBJ2-7 and V is TRBV7-9; 11 bases agree with TRBD2. Germline V gene data show CDR1 as SEHNR and CDR2 as FQNEAQ (reference sequence). The CDR3 totals 14 residues. The CDR3 nucleotides read TGTGCCAGCACCTTAGCGGGAGGGCCGCGCGAGCAGTACTTC. This gives the protein CASTLAGGPREQYF.

The rearrangement links TRBV6-1 to TRBJ2-2; 7 bases map to TRBD1. The CDR3 covers 14 residues. Germline CDR1 is MNHNS and CDR2 is SASEGT. V lost 6 bases and J lost 6; bases outside the gene matches: 7. DNA of the CDR3: TGTGCCAGCAGGGCTAGACAGGGATCCGGGGAGCTGTTTTTT. Translating gives CASRARQGSGELFF.

CDR3 amino acids: CASSLEGGAVGYTF. CDR3 sequence (DNA): TGTGCCAGCAGCTTGGAGGGGGGCGCGGTTGGCTACACCTTC. V and J are TRBV5-4 and TRBJ1-2, with D perhaps TRBD1 (6 bases). Deletions cut 0 bases from V and 7 bases from J, with 13 bases between. This CDR3 region has 14 residues. Germline CDR1 is SGHNT and CDR2 is YYREEE (reference sequence).

The chain employs TRBV28 and TRBJ2-2; perhaps TRBD2 as D (6 bases). V shed 6 bases and J shed 5 bases, with 13 bases lying between them. The CDR3 spans 14 residues. Germline V gene sequence: CDR1 MDHEN, CDR2 SYDVKM. Written as DNA, the CDR3 is TGTGCCAGCAGCCGCGGCGGGAAGACCGGGGAGCTGTTTTTT. Residues: CASSRGGKTGELFF.

The chain employs TRBV30 and TRBJ2-3, with D possibly being TRBD1 or TRBD2 (5 bases each). CDR1 and CDR2 from the germline V gene are GTSNPN and SVGIG (reference sequence). V was clipped by 2 bases and J by 8 bases, with 14 bases between them. The CDR3 is made up of 13 amino acids. CDR3 DNA: TGTGCCTGGAGTCCGGGGACGTTTGGTACGCAGTATTTT. The encoded protein is CAWSPGTFGTQYF.

The rearrangement links TRBV29-1 to TRBJ2-1; D is undetermined. Germline V gene lookup returns CDR1 SQVTM and CDR2 ANQGSEA. CDR3 length: 10 amino acids. The V end lost 7 bases, the J end lost 4 bases, and 5 bases lay between the germline ends. CDR3 in amino acids: CSGGYNEQFF. In DNA form, the CDR3 reads TGCAGCGGCGGATACAATGAGCAGTTCTTC.